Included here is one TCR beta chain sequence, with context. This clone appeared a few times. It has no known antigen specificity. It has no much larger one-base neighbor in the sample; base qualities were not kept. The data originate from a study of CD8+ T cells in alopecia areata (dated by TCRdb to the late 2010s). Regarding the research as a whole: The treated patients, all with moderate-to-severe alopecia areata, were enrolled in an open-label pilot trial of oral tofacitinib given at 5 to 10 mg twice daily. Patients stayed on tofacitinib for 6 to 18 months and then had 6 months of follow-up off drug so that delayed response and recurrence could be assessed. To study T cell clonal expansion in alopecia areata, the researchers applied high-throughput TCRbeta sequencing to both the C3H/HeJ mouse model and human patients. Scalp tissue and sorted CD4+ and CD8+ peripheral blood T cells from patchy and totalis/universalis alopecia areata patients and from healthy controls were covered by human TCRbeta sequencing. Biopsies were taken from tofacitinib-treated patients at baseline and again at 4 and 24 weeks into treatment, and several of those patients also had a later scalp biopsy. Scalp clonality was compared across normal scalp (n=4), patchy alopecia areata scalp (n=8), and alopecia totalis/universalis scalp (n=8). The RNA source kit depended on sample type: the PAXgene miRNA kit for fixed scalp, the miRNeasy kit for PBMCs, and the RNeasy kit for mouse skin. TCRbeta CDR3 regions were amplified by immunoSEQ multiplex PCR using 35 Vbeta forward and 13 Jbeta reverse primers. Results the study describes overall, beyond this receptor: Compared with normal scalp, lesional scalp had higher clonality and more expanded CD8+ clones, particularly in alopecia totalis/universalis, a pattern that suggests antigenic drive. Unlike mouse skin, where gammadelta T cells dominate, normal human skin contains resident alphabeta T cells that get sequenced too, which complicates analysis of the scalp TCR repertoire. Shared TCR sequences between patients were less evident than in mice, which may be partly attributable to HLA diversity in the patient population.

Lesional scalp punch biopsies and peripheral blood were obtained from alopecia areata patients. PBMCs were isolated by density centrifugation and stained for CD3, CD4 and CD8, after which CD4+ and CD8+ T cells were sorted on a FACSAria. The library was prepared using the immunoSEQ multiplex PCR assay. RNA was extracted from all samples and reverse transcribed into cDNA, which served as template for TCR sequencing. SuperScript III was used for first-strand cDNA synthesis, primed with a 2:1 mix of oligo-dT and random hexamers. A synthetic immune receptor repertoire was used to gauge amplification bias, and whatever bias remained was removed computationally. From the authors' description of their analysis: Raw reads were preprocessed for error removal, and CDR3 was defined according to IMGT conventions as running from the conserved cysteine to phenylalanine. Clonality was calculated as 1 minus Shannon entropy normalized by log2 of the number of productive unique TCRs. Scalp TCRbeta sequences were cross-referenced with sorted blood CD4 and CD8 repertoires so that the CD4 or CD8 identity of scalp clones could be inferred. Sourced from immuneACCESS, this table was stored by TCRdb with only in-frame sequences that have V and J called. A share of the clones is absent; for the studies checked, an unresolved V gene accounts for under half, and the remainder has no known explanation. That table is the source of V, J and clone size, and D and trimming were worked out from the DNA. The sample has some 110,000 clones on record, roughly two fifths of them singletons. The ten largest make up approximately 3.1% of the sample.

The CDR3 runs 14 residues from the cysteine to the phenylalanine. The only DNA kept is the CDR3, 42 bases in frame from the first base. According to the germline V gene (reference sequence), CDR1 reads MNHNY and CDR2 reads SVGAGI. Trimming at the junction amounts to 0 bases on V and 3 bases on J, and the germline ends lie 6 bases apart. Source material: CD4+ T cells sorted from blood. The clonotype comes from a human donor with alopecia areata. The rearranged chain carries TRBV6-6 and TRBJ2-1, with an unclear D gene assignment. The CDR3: CASSYSRVYNEQFF. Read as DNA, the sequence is TGTGCCAGCAGTTACTCGCGAGTCTACAATGAGCAGTTCTTC.